This passage covers 8 T cell receptor beta chains from one sample sequenced in a study of long-term antiretroviral therapy in people with HIV. Running of the v3.0 immunoSEQ assay took place at survey level. Sequencing was performed with immunoSEQ multiplex PCR; in TCRdb, only in-frame clones are kept and a portion is missing. The sample includes some 15,000 clones, about 78% seen only once; the top ten take approximately 12%. Material: unsorted PBMCs, obtained about 3.1 years after starting antiretroviral therapy. All receptors come from a middle-aged woman with HIV.

On this clone itself: Other DNA sequences in this sample translate to the same CDR3. Here the CDR3 reads CAWSVKDNSGNTIYF. In DNA form, the CDR3 reads TGTGCCTGGAGCGTCAAGGACAACTCTGGAAACACCATATATTTT. The chain joins TRBV30 to TRBJ1-3, with D perhaps matching TRBD1 (5 bases). Germline-derived CDR1 and CDR2 are GTSNPN and SVGIG (reference sequence). Trimming pared 3 bases from V and 0 bases from J, leaving 12 bases between. The CDR3 length is 15 residues.

The chain employs TRBV30 and TRBJ1-2; D gene ambiguous. CDR1 and CDR2 (germline): GTSNPN, SVGIG (reference sequence). Trimming took 4 bases from V and 4 from J, leaving 22 bases between them. The CDR3 is 16 amino acids. CDR3 nucleotides: TGTGCCTGGATTACCCCAAGCGGTGGGAATGGCTATGGCTACACCTTC. Its translation is CAWITPSGGNGYGYTF. Variable domain in full (rest from reference TRBV30 and TRBJ1-2): SQTIHQWPATLVQPVGSPLSLECTVEGTSNPNLYWYRQAAGRGLQLLFYSVGIGQISSEVPQNLSASRPQDRQFILSSKKLLLSDSGFYLCAWITPSGGNGYGYTFGSGTRLTVV.

This clone showed up just a few times. This sequence joins TRBV6-6 and TRBJ1-1; 12 bases map to TRBD1. With 6 bases clipped from V and 4 bases from J, the junction kept 3 bases outside the gene matches. Germline lookup yields CDR1 MNHNY and CDR2 SVGAGI (reference sequence). The CDR3 consists of 14 residues. The CDR3 sequence is CASRGTGGRTEAFF. The CDR3 coding sequence is TGTGCCAGCAGGGGGACAGGGGGCCGCACTGAAGCTTTCTTT.

This rearrangement joins TRBV27 to TRBJ1-1, with D hard to call. CDR1 is MNHEY, CDR2 SMNVEV, per germline (reference sequence). The CDR3 has 14 amino acids. Trimming took 0 bases from V and 11 from J, leaving 16 bases between them. The CDR3 loop is CASSLSTPSGGAFF. The CDR3 nucleotides read TGTGCCAGCAGTTTATCGACACCCTCGGGAGGGGCTTTCTTT.

This sequence joins TRBV6-6 and TRBJ2-5; D call uncertain. The germline gives CDR1 MNHNY, CDR2 SVGAGI (reference sequence). The V end was cut by 4 bases, the J end by 1 base, with 1 base between. This CDR3 has 11 residues. As DNA, the CDR3 is TGTGCCAGCAGTTCCCAAGAGACCCAGTACTTC. Protein sequence: CASSSQETQYF.

The J gene is TRBJ2-1, the V gene TRBV27; the D gene is possibly TRBD1 (5 bases). CDR1 MNHEY and CDR2 SMNVEV come from the germline V gene (reference sequence). V was pared by 4 bases and J by 4 bases, with 14 bases between. This CDR3 is built from 15 residues. The CDR3 spells CASSSEGAGYNEQFF. CDR3 DNA sequence: TGTGCCAGCAGTTCCGAAGGGGCCGGTTACAATGAGCAGTTCTTC.

The CDR3 DNA is TGTGCCAGTAACGACAAGGGGATCGACACTGAAGCTTTCTTT. It encodes CASNDKGIDTEAFF. The chain has TRBV2 and TRBJ1-1; the D gene is possibly TRBD1 (5 bases). This CDR3 region has 14 residues. Germline V gene sequence: CDR1 SNHLY, CDR2 FYNNEI. Trimming stripped 9 bases from V and 3 bases from J, with 17 bases between.

This clone is a singleton in its sample. This sequence joins TRBV6-1 and TRBJ2-7, with D possibly being TRBD1 (5 bases). CDR3 length: 14 amino acids. Germline-derived CDR1 and CDR2 are MNHNS and SASEGT. Trimming took off 5 bases at V and 2 bases at J, with 13 bases between the two ends. In DNA, the CDR3 is TGTGCCAGCAGTCCGGAGCCCAGGGCCTACGAGCAGTACTTC. Translation gives CASSPEPRAYEQYF.